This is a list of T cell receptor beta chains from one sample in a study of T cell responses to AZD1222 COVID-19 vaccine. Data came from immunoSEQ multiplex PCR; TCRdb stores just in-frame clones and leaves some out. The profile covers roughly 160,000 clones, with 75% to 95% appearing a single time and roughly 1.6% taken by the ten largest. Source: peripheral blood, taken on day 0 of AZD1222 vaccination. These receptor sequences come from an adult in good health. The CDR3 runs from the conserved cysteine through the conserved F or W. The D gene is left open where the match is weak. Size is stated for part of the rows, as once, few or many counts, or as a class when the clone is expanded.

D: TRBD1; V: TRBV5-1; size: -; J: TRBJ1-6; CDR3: CASSPRQGASPLHF; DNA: TGCGCCAGCAGCCCTCGACAGGGAGCCTCACCCCTCCACTTT
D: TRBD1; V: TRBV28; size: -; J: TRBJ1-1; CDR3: CASHAPRGLGNTEAFF; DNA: TGTGCCAGCCACGCCCCCAGGGGGCTTGGGAACACTGAAGCTTTCTTT
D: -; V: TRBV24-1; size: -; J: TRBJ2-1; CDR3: CATSDWGGQLLNSYNEQFF; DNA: TGTGCCACCAGTGACTGGGGGGGACAGCTTCTCAACTCCTACAATGAGCAGTTCTTC
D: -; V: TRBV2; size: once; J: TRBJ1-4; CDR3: CASNGGGEKLFF; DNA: TGTGCCAGCAACGGAGGCGGTGAAAAACTGTTTTTT
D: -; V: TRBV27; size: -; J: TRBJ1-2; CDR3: CASSSTGRRYTF; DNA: TGTGCCAGCAGTTCGACAGGCCGACGCTACACCTTC
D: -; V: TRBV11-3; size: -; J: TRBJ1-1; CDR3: CASSLDGNMNTEAFF; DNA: TGTGCCAGCAGCTTAGATGGGAACATGAACACTGAAGCTTTCTTT
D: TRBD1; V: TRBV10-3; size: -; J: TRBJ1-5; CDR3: CAISRDRDKAQPQHF; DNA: TGTGCCATCAGCAGAGACAGGGATAAGGCTCAGCCCCAGCATTTT
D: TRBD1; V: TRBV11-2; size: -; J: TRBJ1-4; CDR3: CASSTFRDRGEKLFF; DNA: TGTGCCAGCAGCACCTTCCGGGACAGAGGGGAAAAACTGTTTTTT
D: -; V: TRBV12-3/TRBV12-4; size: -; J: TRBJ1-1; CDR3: CASSWGAGTEAFF; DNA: TGTGCCAGCAGTTGGGGGGCAGGGACTGAAGCTTTCTTT
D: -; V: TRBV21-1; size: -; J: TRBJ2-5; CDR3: CASSGGGETQYF; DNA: TGTGCCAGCAGCGGCGGGGGAGAGACCCAGTACTTC
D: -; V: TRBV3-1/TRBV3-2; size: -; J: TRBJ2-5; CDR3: CASSPLEPWETQYF; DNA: TGTGCCAGCAGTCCCCTGGAACCCTGGGAGACCCAGTACTTC
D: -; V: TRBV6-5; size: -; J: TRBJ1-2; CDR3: CASSPVRGTYGYTF; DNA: TGTGCCAGCAGCCCGGTCAGGGGTACCTATGGCTACACCTTC
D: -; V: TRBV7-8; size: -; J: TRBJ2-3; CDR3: CASSLAEAGWATDTQYF; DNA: TGTGCCAGCAGCTTAGCGGAGGCTGGATGGGCCACAGATACGCAGTATTTT
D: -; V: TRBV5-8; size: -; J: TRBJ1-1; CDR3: CASSSRGGLAFF; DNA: TGTGCCAGCAGCTCGAGGGGGGGGCTGGCTTTCTTT
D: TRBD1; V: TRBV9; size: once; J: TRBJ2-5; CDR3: CASSRHPQGEETQYF; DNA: TGTGCCAGCAGCCGCCACCCTCAGGGGGAGGAGACCCAGTACTTC
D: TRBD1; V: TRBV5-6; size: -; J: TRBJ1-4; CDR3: CASSLDSGTGEKLFF; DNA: TGTGCCAGCAGCTTGGATTCTGGGACAGGCGAAAAACTGTTTTTT
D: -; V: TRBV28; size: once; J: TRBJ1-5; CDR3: CASSTRDQPQHF; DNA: TGTGCCAGCAGTACCAGGGATCAGCCCCAGCATTTT
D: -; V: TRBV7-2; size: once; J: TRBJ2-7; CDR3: CASSLWVRWGGPYEQYF; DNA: TGTGCCAGCAGCCTATGGGTGAGATGGGGGGGGCCTTACGAGCAGTACTTC
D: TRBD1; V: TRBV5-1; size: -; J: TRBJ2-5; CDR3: CASSLWPGQGEYF; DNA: TGCGCCAGCAGCTTGTGGCCGGGACAGGGAGAGTACTTC
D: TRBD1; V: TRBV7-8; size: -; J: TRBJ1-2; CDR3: CASSFPGQGDGYTF; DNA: TGTGCCAGCAGCTTCCCGGGACAGGGGGACGGCTACACCTTC
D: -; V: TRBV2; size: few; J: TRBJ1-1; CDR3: CASSEGFINTEAFF; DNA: TGTGCCAGCAGTGAAGGGTTCATTAACACTGAAGCTTTCTTT
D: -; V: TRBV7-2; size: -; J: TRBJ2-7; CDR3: CASSPAPGGGYEQYF; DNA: TGTGCCAGCAGCCCCGCCCCCGGCGGCGGTTACGAGCAGTACTTC
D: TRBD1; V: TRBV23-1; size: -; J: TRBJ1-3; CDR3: CPQDDREAGNTIYF; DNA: TGCCCGCAGGACGACAGGGAGGCTGGAAACACCATATATTTT
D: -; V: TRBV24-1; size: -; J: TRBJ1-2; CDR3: CATSDASQGDYGYTF; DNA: TGTGCCACCAGTGATGCTTCCCAGGGTGACTATGGCTACACCTTC
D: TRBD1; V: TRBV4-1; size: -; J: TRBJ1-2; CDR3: CASSQDRDYGYTF; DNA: TGCGCCAGCAGCCAGGACAGGGACTATGGCTACACCTTC
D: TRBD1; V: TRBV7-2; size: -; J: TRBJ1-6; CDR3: CASSLRGSFPNSPLHF; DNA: TGTGCCAGCAGCCTCAGGGGGTCCTTCCCCAATTCACCCCTCCACTTT
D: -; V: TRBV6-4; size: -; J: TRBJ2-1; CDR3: CASSVEGWYEQFF; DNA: TGTGCCAGCAGTGTGGAGGGTTGGTATGAGCAGTTCTTC
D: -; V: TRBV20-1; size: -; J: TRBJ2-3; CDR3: CSARPDTQYF; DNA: TGCAGTGCTAGACCAGATACGCAGTATTTT
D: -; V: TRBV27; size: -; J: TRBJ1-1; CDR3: CASSLSNWRTELGTEAFF; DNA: TGTGCCAGCAGTTTATCGAACTGGAGGACAGAGCTGGGCACTGAAGCTTTCTTT
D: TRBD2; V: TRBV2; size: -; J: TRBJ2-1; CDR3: CASRRLAYEQFF; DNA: TGTGCCAGCAGACGACTAGCCTATGAGCAGTTCTTC
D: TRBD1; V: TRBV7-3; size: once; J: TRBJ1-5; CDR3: CASSPAGDRVDQPQHF; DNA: TGTGCCAGCAGCCCCGCGGGGGACAGAGTAGATCAGCCCCAGCATTTT
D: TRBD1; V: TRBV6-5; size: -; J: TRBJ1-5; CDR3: CASSTLDRNQPQHF; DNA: TGTGCCAGCAGTACATTGGACAGGAATCAGCCCCAGCATTTT
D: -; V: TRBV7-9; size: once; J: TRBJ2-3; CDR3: CASLRGVRGTDTQYF; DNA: TGTGCCAGCCTCCGAGGGGTACGTGGCACAGATACGCAGTATTTT
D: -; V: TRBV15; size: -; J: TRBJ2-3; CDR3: CATSRVQGLVLDTQYF; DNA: TGTGCCACCAGCAGAGTACAGGGATTGGTACTAGATACGCAGTATTTT
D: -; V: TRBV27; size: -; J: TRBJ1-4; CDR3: CASSLSRGEKLFF; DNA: TGTGCCAGCAGTTTATCAAGGGGTGAAAAACTGTTTTTT
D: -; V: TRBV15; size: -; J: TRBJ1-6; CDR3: CATSRDLNNNSPLHF; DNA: TGTGCCACCAGCAGAGATTTAAACAATAATTCACCCCTCCACTTT
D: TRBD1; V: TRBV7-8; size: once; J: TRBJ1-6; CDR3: CASSPRTGPGSPLHF; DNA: TGTGCCAGCAGCCCGAGGACAGGGCCTGGTTCACCCCTCCACTTT
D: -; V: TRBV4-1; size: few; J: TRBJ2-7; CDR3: CASSQDPGTYEQYF; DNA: TGCGCCAGCAGCCAAGACCCAGGGACGTACGAGCAGTACTTC
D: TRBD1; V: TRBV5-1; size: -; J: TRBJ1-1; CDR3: CASSKTGDTEAFF; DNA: TGCGCCAGCAGCAAGACAGGGGATACTGAAGCTTTCTTT
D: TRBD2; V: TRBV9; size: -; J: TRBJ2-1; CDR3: CASRRSSGDPWEYNEQFF; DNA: TGTGCCAGCAGGAGGTCGAGCGGGGACCCCTGGGAATACAATGAGCAGTTCTTC
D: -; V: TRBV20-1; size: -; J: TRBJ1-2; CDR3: CSASKAQYYGYTF; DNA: TGCAGTGCTAGTAAAGCCCAGTACTATGGCTACACCTTC
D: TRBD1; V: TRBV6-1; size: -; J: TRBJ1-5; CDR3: CASSVGAPDRTAQPQHF; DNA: TGTGCCAGCAGTGTCGGGGCCCCGGACAGGACGGCTCAGCCCCAGCATTTT
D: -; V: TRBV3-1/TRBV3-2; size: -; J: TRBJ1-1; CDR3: CASSQVPTEAFF; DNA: TGTGCCAGCAGCCAAGTCCCCACTGAAGCTTTCTTT
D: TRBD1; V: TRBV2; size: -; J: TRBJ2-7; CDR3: CASRTGPEQYF; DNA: TGTGCCAGCAGGACAGGGCCCGAGCAGTACTTC
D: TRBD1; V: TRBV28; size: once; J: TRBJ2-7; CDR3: CASSLWAGTGQTYEQYF; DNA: TGTGCCAGCAGTTTATGGGCTGGGACAGGCCAGACCTACGAGCAGTACTTC
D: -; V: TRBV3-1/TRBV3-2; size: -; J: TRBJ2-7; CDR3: CASSLSEFEQYF; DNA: TGTGCCAGCAGCCTGTCGGAGTTCGAGCAGTACTTC
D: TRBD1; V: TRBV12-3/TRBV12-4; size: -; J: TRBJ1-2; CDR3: CASSPTGAYGYTF; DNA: TGTGCCAGCAGCCCTACAGGGGCCTATGGCTACACCTTC
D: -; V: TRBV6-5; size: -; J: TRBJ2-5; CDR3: CATRPNVETQYF; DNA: TGTGCAACCCGCCCTAACGTTGAGACCCAGTACTTC
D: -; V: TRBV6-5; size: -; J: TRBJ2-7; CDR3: CASSYGAEQYF; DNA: TGTGCCAGCAGTTACGGGGCCGAGCAGTACTTC